Shown below are 32 T cell receptor beta chains from a single sample sequenced in a study of human T cells and chemical hapten exposure. Time point indicated: patch test 2, 6 weeks after DPC sensitization. Documented treatment: therapeutic diphenylcyclopropenone sensitization with weekly scalp DPC. TCRdb reprocessed the RACE reads via MiXCR and lists one record per CDR3 protein. The sample holds tens of thousands of distinct CDR3 sequences; 9% to 12% are singletons and the top ten take around 7%. Sequenced material: whole blood, taken in connection with sensitization to the hapten diphenylcyclopropenone (DPC). The receptor source for this set is a woman between 50 and 59 years old with alopecia areata. Some clones in this sample may be carry-over from other donors' samples.

This clonotype was seen only a few times. One end of the junction does not line up with germline, which may come from a read error. The genes are TRBV18 and TRBJ2-1; TRBD2 aligns across 13 bases. Germline V gives CDR1 KGHSH, CDR2 LQKENI. This CDR3 has 16 residues. CDR3 nucleotides: TGTGCCAGCTCGCCACTAGCGGGAGGGCCGGGCAATGAGCAGTTCTTC. It encodes CASSPLAGGPGNEQFF.

This sequence joins TRBV6-2 or TRBV6-3 and TRBJ2-2, with D hard to call. Trimming took off 6 bases at V and 5 bases at J, with 10 bases between the two ends. The CDR3 is 13 residues long. Per the germline V gene, CDR1 is MNHEY and CDR2 is SVGEGT. DNA for the CDR3: TGTGCCAGCAGCCCAAGGTGGACCGGGGAGCTGTTTTTT. Translation gives CASSPRWTGELFF.

In its sample, this clonotype was seen many times. J is TRBJ1-1 and V is TRBV18, with unresolved D. CDR3 length: 14 amino acids. V lost 3 bases to trimming and J lost 0 bases, with 8 bases between them. The germline gives CDR1 KGHSH, CDR2 LQKENI. Here the CDR3 DNA reads TGTGCCAGCTCACCCGAACGGATGAACACTGAAGCTTTCTTT. Residues: CASSPERMNTEAFF. Drawing the rest from reference TRBV18 and TRBJ1-1, the complete variable domain is NAGVMQNPRHLVRRRGQEARLRCSPMKGHSHVYWYRQLPEEGLKFMVYLQKENIIDESGMPKERFSAEFPKEGPSILRIQQVVRGDSAAYFCASSPERMNTEAFFGQGTRLTVV.

This clonotype was seen more than once but under ten times. The genes are TRBV6-1 and TRBJ2-3; D call uncertain. CDR3 length: 14 residues. V shed 2 bases and J shed 1 base, with 7 bases lying between them. The germline CDR1 and CDR2 sequences are MNHNS and SASEGT. CDR3 DNA: TGTGCCAGCAGTGAACGGCAGGGCACAGATACGCAGTATTTT. Encoded protein: CASSERQGTDTQYF.

This clonotype was counted ten times or more. V is TRBV5-1 and J is TRBJ2-6; possible D gene TRBD1, 6 bases. The germline V gene has CDR1 SGHRS and CDR2 YFSETQ. V lost 2 bases to trimming and J lost 1 base, with 13 bases between them. The CDR3 has 17 residues. The CDR3 is CASSFRDTTSGANVLTF. The DNA for the CDR3 is TGCGCCAGCAGCTTCCGGGACACGACTTCTGGGGCCAACGTCCTGACTTTC.

CDR3 sequence reads: CASSQPTGELFF. The DNA for the CDR3 is TGTGCCAGCAGCCAACCCACCGGGGAGCTGTTTTTT. The chain recombines TRBV4-2 with TRBJ2-2; unclear D gene. With 2 bases removed from V and 4 bases from J, the gap between germline ends came to 2 bases. CDR1 is LGHNA, CDR2 YNFKEQ, per germline. The CDR3 is made up of 12 amino acids.

In its sample, this clonotype was seen many times. The chain is built from TRBV20-1 and TRBJ1-1; 7 bases fit TRBD1. In germline, CDR1 is DFQATT, CDR2 SNEGSKA (reference sequence). CDR3 length: 15 residues. The junction had 7 bases not matched to a gene; V was cut back by 3 bases and J by 0 bases. CDR3 sequence reads: CSASPAGTVNTEAFF. CDR3 bases: TGCAGTGCTAGCCCGGCAGGGACAGTGAACACTGAAGCTTTCTTT.

The chain employs TRBV12-3 or TRBV12-4 and TRBJ2-2; TRBD2 might be the D (6 bases). With 7 bases removed from V and 1 base from J, the gap between germline ends came to 13 bases. The CDR3 length is 15 residues. In DNA form, the CDR3 reads TGTGCCAGCAAACGGAGGGGTATGAACACCGGGGAGCTGTTTTTT. It yields the protein CASKRRGMNTGELFF.

This clonotype was picked up a small number of times. The chain couples TRBV3-1 to TRBJ2-6; 10 bases are a match to TRBD2. V gave up 4 bases and J gave up 2 bases; unmatched junction bases: 11. The CDR3 has 19 amino acids. CDR1 and CDR2 (germline): LGHDT, YNNKEL (reference sequence). In nucleotides, the CDR3 is TGTGCCAGCAGCCCGGCAGGGCTAGCGGGAGTCACTGGGGCCAACGTCCTGACTTTC. This gives the protein CASSPAGLAGVTGANVLTF.

This clonotype was counted many times. This chain links TRBV18 with TRBJ2-5; D could derive from TRBD1 or TRBD2 (6 bases each). V shed 3 bases and J shed 5 bases, with 16 bases lying between them. Germline CDR1 reads KGHSH; CDR2 reads LQKENI. The CDR3 totals 15 residues. Written as DNA, the CDR3 is TGTGCCAGCTCACCGGGACTGACGGGGGCGGAGACCCAGTACTTC. Residues: CASSPGLTGAETQYF.

This clonotype was picked up a small number of times. The chain recombines TRBV18 with TRBJ2-7; 9 positions agree with TRBD1. The J segment lost 2 bases and the V segment lost 1 base, leaving 3 bases of the junction unmatched. Germline V gene lookup returns CDR1 KGHSH and CDR2 LQKENI. This CDR3 spans 15 amino acids. CDR3 DNA sequence: TGTGCCAGCTCACCACTCGGGACAGGGACCTACGAGCAGTACTTC. Its translation is CASSPLGTGTYEQYF. Using reference TRBV18 and TRBJ2-7 for the parts outside the CDR3, the full variable domain is NAGVMQNPRHLVRRRGQEARLRCSPMKGHSHVYWYRQLPEEGLKFMVYLQKENIIDESGMPKERFSAEFPKEGPSILRIQQVVRGDSAAYFCASSPLGTGTYEQYFGPGTRLTVT.

This clonotype was recorded at least ten times. The gene calls are TRBV20-1 and TRBJ1-5, with D perhaps TRBD1 (5 bases). CDR3 size: 14 residues. The germline V gene encodes CDR1 DFQATT and CDR2 SNEGSKA (reference sequence). Trimming took off 5 bases at V and 0 bases at J, with 11 bases between the two ends. DNA for the CDR3: TGCAGTGCTCAGACAGAATATAGCAATCAGCCCCAGCATTTT. This translates into CSAQTEYSNQPQHF.

Only a few counts were recorded for this clonotype. The chain recombines TRBV30 with TRBJ2-2, with D tentatively TRBD1 or TRBD2 (6 bases each). CDR3 length equals 14 residues. Trimming removed 4 bases at V and 2 bases at J, with 11 bases between. Germline CDR1 and CDR2: GTSNPN and SVGIG (reference sequence). CDR3 amino acids: CAWKGGINTGELFF. The CDR3 bases are TGTGCCTGGAAAGGGGGGATAAACACCGGGGAGCTGTTTTTT.

The genes are TRBV10-2 and TRBJ2-1; 8 nucleotides line up with TRBD2. The V gene's germline CDR1 is WSHSY and CDR2 SAAADI. V shed 6 bases, J shed 6 bases, and the junction held 7 bases outside the gene matches. The CDR3 loop spans 14 amino acids. This CDR3 reads CASSARAGGNEQFF. CDR3 DNA sequence: TGCGCCAGCAGCGCCCGTGCGGGGGGCAATGAGCAGTTCTTC.

This clonotype was found a few times. The genes are TRBV29-1 and TRBJ1-1; 7 bases line up with TRBD1. The germline V gene encodes CDR1 SQVTM and CDR2 ANQGSEA. The CDR3 spans 14 residues. V lost 5 bases and J lost 5; bases outside the gene matches: 11. The CDR3 loop reads CSVQANRGGTEAFF. As DNA, the CDR3 is TGCAGCGTTCAGGCGAACAGGGGAGGGACTGAAGCTTTCTTT.

This clonotype showed up just a few times. CDR3 sequence reads: CASSSIVPGRETQYF. CDR3 coding DNA: TGTGCCAGCAGCTCAATAGTCCCCGGGCGGGAGACCCAGTACTTC. The chain employs TRBV11-2 and TRBJ2-5; D is ambiguous. Germline-derived CDR1 and CDR2 are SGHAT and FQNNGV. V shed 4 bases and J shed 5 bases, with 17 bases lying between them. This CDR3 is built from 15 residues. Together with reference TRBV11-2 and TRBJ2-5, the CDR3 gives the full variable domain: EAGVAQSPRYKIIEKRQSVAFWCNPISGHATLYWYQQILGQGPKLLIQFQNNGVVDDSQLPKDRFSAERLKGVDSTLKIQPAKLEDSAVYLCASSSIVPGRETQYFGPGTRLLVL.

There are many counts of this clonotype. The V call is TRBV29-1, the J call TRBJ2-7; TRBD2 matches at 7 bases. CDR1 is SQVTM and CDR2 is ANQGSEA in the germline V gene. V gave up 1 base and J gave up 3 bases; unmatched junction bases: 3. This CDR3 spans 13 amino acids. The CDR3 is CSVEGGGLYEQYF. CDR3 DNA: TGCAGCGTTGAAGGGGGAGGGCTCTACGAGCAGTACTTC.

This clonotype has a count of ten or more. This chain uses TRBV19 with TRBJ1-1; the D gene is possibly TRBD1 (6 bases). The CDR3 has 13 residues. Trimming took 5 bases from V and 1 from J, leaving 8 bases between them. Germline-derived CDR1 and CDR2 are LNHDA and SQIVND (reference sequence). CDR3 region: CASSPRGNTEAFF. The CDR3 DNA follows: TGTGCCAGTAGTCCCAGGGGGAACACTGAAGCTTTCTTT.

The chain recombines TRBV15 with TRBJ1-5; possibly TRBD1 for D (6 bases). Trimming pared 0 bases from V and 2 bases from J, leaving 8 bases between. Germline values: CDR1 LNHNV, CDR2 YYDKDF (reference sequence). There are 15 residues in the CDR3. The DNA of the CDR3 is TGTGCCACCAGCAGAGACAGGGGACGCAATCAGCCCCAGCATTTT. Protein sequence: CATSRDRGRNQPQHF.

The chain combines TRBV27 with TRBJ2-5; unclear D gene. The CDR3 extends over 13 amino acids. Germline CDR1 and CDR2: MNHEY and SMNVEV (reference sequence). The germline V and J ends were trimmed by 5 bases and 5 bases, with 12 bases remaining between them. DNA of the CDR3: TGTGCCAGCAGTACACCCCCCTATGAGACCCAGTACTTC. It encodes CASSTPPYETQYF.

The sample holds a few counts of this clonotype. The DNA of the CDR3 is TGTGCCATCGGCGAGGGGGGCACTGAAGCTTTCTTT. Residues: CAIGEGGTEAFF. The rearrangement links TRBV10-3 to TRBJ1-1, with D tentatively TRBD1 (6 bases). Trimming stripped 8 bases from V and 4 bases from J, with 11 bases between. The CDR3 extends over 12 amino acids. Per the germline V gene, CDR1 is ENHRY and CDR2 is SYGVKD.

This clonotype was observed a few times. This rearrangement joins TRBV11-2 to TRBJ1-4, with 7 positions matching TRBD1. Germline assignment: CDR1 SGHAT and CDR2 FQNNGV. Trimming removed 5 bases from V and 3 bases from J; junction bases left unmatched: 9. The CDR3 spans 16 residues. This CDR3 is CASSPNRGRPNEKLFF. DNA for the CDR3: TGTGCCAGCAGCCCCAACAGGGGACGGCCTAATGAAAAACTGTTTTTT. Based on the CDR3 plus reference TRBV11-2 and TRBJ1-4, the full variable domain is EAGVAQSPRYKIIEKRQSVAFWCNPISGHATLYWYQQILGQGPKLLIQFQNNGVVDDSQLPKDRFSAERLKGVDSTLKIQPAKLEDSAVYLCASSPNRGRPNEKLFFGSGTQLSVL.

There are many counts of this clonotype. Here the CDR3 reads CASSPLAGPGGGEQFF. The DNA of the CDR3 is TGTGCCAGCTCACCGCTAGCGGGCCCCGGGGGTGGTGAGCAGTTCTTC. V and J are TRBV18 and TRBJ2-1; 8 bases line up with TRBD2. J lost 9 bases, V lost 3 bases, and 13 bases had no gene match. Germline lookup yields CDR1 KGHSH and CDR2 LQKENI. There are 16 residues in the CDR3.

This clonotype has just one count. V is TRBV20-1 and J is TRBJ2-3; weak D call: TRBD2 (5 bases). Trimming left V 5 bases short and J 1 base short, with 10 bases between. Germline V gene lookup returns CDR1 DFQATT and CDR2 SNEGSKA (reference sequence). The CDR3 loop spans 13 amino acids. In DNA form, the CDR3 reads TGCAGTGCTGAAGGACTGGGCACAGATACGCAGTATTTT. Protein sequence: CSAEGLGTDTQYF.

This clonotype was seen at least ten times. The chain has TRBV7-6 and TRBJ2-5; 7 bases map to TRBD2. The CDR3 has 15 residues. Germline loops: CDR1 SGHVS, CDR2 FNYEAQ. V lost 1 base to trimming and J lost 2 bases; unmatched junction nucleotides: 4. In DNA form, the CDR3 reads TGTGCCAGCAGCTTAGTGACCGGGGGGCAAGAGACCCAGTACTTC. This sequence encodes CASSLVTGGQETQYF.

This clonotype was seen at least ten times. This chain connects TRBV29-1 to TRBJ2-3; a possible D gene is TRBD2 (6 bases). The germline CDR1 and CDR2 sequences are SQVTM and ANQGSEA. The CDR3 sequence is 13 residues long. Trimming stripped 8 bases from V and 14 bases from J, with 26 bases between. The chain's CDR3 is CSFTQGGDFAMYF. CDR3 bases: TGCAGCTTCACCCAGGGCGGGGACTTCGCCATGTATTTT.

This clonotype was picked up many times. The genes are TRBV29-1 and TRBJ2-7; TRBD1 matches 10 bases. J gave up 7 bases and V 5 bases, and 11 bases lay outside the gene matches. The CDR3 loop spans 14 amino acids. Germline CDR1 is SQVTM and CDR2 is ANQGSEA. CDR3 sequence: CSVRLLGQGREQYF. The CDR3 DNA is TGCAGCGTTCGTCTCCTGGGACAGGGGCGGGAGCAGTACTTC.

The sample holds many counts of this clonotype. V and J are TRBV29-1 and TRBJ2-1, with unresolved D. Trimming removed 4 bases from V and 0 bases from J, with 10 bases in between. This CDR3 comprises 14 residues. Germline V lookup: CDR1 SQVTM, CDR2 ANQGSEA. The CDR3 bases are TGCAGCGTTGTTCAGGTTAGCTCCTACAATGAGCAGTTCTTC. It specifies CSVVQVSSYNEQFF.

The V gene is TRBV11-2, the J gene TRBJ2-1; TRBD1 agrees at 9 bases. CDR1 and CDR2 (germline): SGHAT, FQNNGV. V gave up 5 bases and J gave up 9 bases; unmatched junction bases: 11. The CDR3 covers 15 residues. The chain's CDR3 is CASSRTGQGSAEQFF. The CDR3 nucleotides are TGTGCCAGCAGCCGCACGGGACAGGGAAGTGCTGAGCAGTTCTTC.

The sample holds many counts of this clonotype. The chain combines TRBV5-5 with TRBJ2-7; maybe TRBD1 (6 bases). The CDR3 has 14 residues. Trimming cost V 5 bases and J 2 bases, with 14 bases left between them. Germline V gives CDR1 SGHKS, CDR2 YYEKEE (reference sequence). The CDR3, as DNA: TGTGCCAGCAGTTTAGGCAGGGGACCCTACGAGCAGTACTTC. Protein product: CASSLGRGPYEQYF. The full variable domain, with the rest looked up from reference TRBV5-5 and TRBJ2-7, is DAGVTQSPTHLIKTRGQQVTLRCSPISGHKSVSWYQQVLGQGPQFIFQYYEKEERGRGNFPDRFSARQFPNYSSELNVNALLLGDSALYLCASSLGRGPYEQYFGPGTRLTVT.

This clonotype was detected ten times or more. The rearrangement links TRBV3-1 to TRBJ1-2; D is perhaps TRBD1 (5 bases). CDR1 and CDR2 from the germline V gene are LGHDT and YNNKEL (reference sequence). The CDR3 extends over 17 amino acids. Trimming stripped 2 bases from V and 4 bases from J, with 20 bases between. The CDR3 loop reads CASSQRIGTERVYGYTF. For the CDR3, the DNA is TGTGCCAGCAGCCAAAGGATTGGGACGGAGAGGGTCTATGGCTACACCTTC.

This clonotype has a count of ten or more. The CDR3 here is CSAPAFGSGKVEQFF. In DNA form, the CDR3 reads TGCAGTGCTCCCGCCTTTGGTAGCGGGAAGGTTGAGCAGTTCTTC. The chain carries TRBV20-1 and TRBJ2-1, with 8 bases aligning to TRBD2. This CDR3 is built from 15 residues. Per germline, CDR1 DFQATT and CDR2 SNEGSKA (reference sequence). Trimming at V came to 5 bases and at J to 9 bases, leaving 15 bases not matched to a gene.